The rows below give T cell receptor beta chains drawn from one sample of a study of spatial heterogeneity in lung cancer. MiXCR was run by TCRdb on the 5' RACE reads, yielding one entry per CDR3 protein. The sample records 40,000 or so distinct CDR3 sequences, 10% being singletons. This specimen was PBMCs, taken at follow-up. These TCRs come from a female donor with early-stage non-small cell lung cancer. Each CDR3 is given with its conserved first and last residue. A D gene is named only where the DNA matches it firmly. Clone size appears in some rows only: once, few, many, or a class for an expanded clone.

cdr3_nt: TGTGCCAGCTCACCTCTAGGACAGGCTGGCTACACCTTC; cdr3_aa: CASSPLGQAGYTF; d_call: TRBD1; j_call: TRBJ1-2; v_call: TRBV18; clone_size: many
cdr3_nt: TGCAGTGCTGGGGTTGATAGTTCGGGACTGGCCAACGTCCTGACTTTC; cdr3_aa: CSAGVDSSGLANVLTF; d_call: .; j_call: TRBJ2-6; v_call: TRBV20-1; clone_size: .
cdr3_nt: TGTGCCAGCAGCAAAGAGGTTCGGGAGACTGAAGCTTTCTTT; cdr3_aa: CASSKEVRETEAFF; d_call: .; j_call: TRBJ1-1; v_call: TRBV21-1; clone_size: many
cdr3_nt: TGCAGTGCTCTGACAGGGAGGGCCGGGGAGCTGTTTTTT; cdr3_aa: CSALTGRAGELFF; d_call: .; j_call: TRBJ2-2; v_call: TRBV20-1; clone_size: .
cdr3_nt: TGCAGCGTTGCCCCGGGACAACCCAATGAGCAGTTCTTC; cdr3_aa: CSVAPGQPNEQFF; d_call: .; j_call: TRBJ2-1; v_call: TRBV29-1; clone_size: many
cdr3_nt: TGTGCCAGCAGCGTAATAGGTTCCAGGTCTGGGTTCGGGGAGCAGTTCTTC; cdr3_aa: CASSVIGSRSGFGEQFF; d_call: .; j_call: TRBJ2-1; v_call: TRBV9; clone_size: many
cdr3_nt: TGTGCCAGCAGTTACTTGGGCACAGATACGCAGTATTTT; cdr3_aa: CASSYLGTDTQYF; d_call: .; j_call: TRBJ2-3; v_call: TRBV6-5; clone_size: .
cdr3_nt: TGTGCCAGCAGAGGGACCTCAGACACCGGGGAGCTGTTTTTT; cdr3_aa: CASRGTSDTGELFF; d_call: .; j_call: TRBJ2-2; v_call: TRBV27; clone_size: medium-sized
cdr3_nt: TGTGCCAGCAGCCTGGACTTGGAAGAGACCCAGTACTTC; cdr3_aa: CASSLDLEETQYF; d_call: .; j_call: TRBJ2-5; v_call: TRBV5-8; clone_size: many
cdr3_nt: TGTGCCAGCAGCGAATTCTCCTACGAGCAGTACTTC; cdr3_aa: CASSEFSYEQYF; d_call: .; j_call: TRBJ2-7; v_call: TRBV7-2; clone_size: few